The T cell receptor beta chain under discussion was sequenced for a study of identical twins. Each CDR3 protein gets one entry after TCRdb re-called the 5' RACE reads with MiXCR. The sample has 200,000 to 250,000 distinct CDR3 sequences, approximately 8.3% seen once; the top ten hold less than 2.5%. General observations from the study: Weaker excess twin sharing was seen among beta out-of-frame sequences. For monozygotic twins, models underestimated out-of-frame TCR alpha sharing. Without tracking the same donors, conclusions rested on cross-sectional statistical analysis.

V was pared by 0 bases and J by 4 bases, with 7 bases of the junction left unmatched. Germline assignment: CDR1 LGHDT and CDR2 YNNKEL (reference sequence). The CDR3 is 17 residues long. About this clonotype: The target antigen is unknown.

Another study also made use of these data, one on yellow fever vaccine responses in identical twins. From that second work: Reportedly, the response of twins' T cells to the vaccine seemed partly convergent, partly personalized.

Sequencing was done on a sample of memory (CD45RO+) T cells sorted from blood. The origin of this receptor is a woman between 18 and 30 years old in good health. The chain employs TRBV3-1 and TRBJ1-5, with 9 bases that match TRBD1. CDR3 protein: CASSQDLGQGRNQPQHF. CDR3 nucleotide sequence: TGTGCCAGCAGCCAAGATCTAGGACAGGGGAGGAATCAGCCCCAGCATTTT.